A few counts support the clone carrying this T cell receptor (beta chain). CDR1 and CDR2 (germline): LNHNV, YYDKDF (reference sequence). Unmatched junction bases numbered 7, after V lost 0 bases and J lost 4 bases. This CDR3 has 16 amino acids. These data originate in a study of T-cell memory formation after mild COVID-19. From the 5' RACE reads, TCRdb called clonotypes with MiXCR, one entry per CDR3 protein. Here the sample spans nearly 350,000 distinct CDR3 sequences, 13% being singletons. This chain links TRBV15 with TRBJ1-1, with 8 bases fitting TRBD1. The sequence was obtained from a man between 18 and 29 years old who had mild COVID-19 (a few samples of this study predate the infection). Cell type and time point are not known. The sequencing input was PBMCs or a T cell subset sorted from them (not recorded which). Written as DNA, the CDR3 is TGTGCCACCAGCAGAGAATTGGACAGGGCGGGCACTGAAGCTTTCTTT. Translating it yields CATSRELDRAGTEAFF.